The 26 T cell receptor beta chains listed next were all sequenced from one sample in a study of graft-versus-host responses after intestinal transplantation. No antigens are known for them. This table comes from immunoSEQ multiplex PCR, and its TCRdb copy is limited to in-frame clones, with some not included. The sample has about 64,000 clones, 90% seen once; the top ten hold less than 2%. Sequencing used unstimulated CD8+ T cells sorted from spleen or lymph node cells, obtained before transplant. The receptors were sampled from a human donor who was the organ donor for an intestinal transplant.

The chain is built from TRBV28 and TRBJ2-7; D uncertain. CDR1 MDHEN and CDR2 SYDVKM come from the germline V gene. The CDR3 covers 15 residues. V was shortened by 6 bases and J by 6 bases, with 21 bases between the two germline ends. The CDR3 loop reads CASSPTGSNPPEQYF. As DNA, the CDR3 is TGTGCCAGCAGCCCGACTGGGTCCAACCCGCCCGAGCAGTACTTC. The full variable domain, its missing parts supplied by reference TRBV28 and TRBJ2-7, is DVKVTQSSRYLVKRTGEKVFLECVQDMDHENMFWYRQDPGLGLRLIYFSYDVKMKEKGDIPEGYSVSREKKERFSLILESASTNQTSMYLCASSPTGSNPPEQYFGPGTRLTVT.

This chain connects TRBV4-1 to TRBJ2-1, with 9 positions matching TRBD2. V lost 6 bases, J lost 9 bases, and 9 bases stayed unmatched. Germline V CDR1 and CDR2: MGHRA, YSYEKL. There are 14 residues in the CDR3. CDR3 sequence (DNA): TGCGCCAGCAGGTTTGTAGCGGGAGCCGCTGAGCAGTTCTTC. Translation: CASRFVAGAAEQFF.

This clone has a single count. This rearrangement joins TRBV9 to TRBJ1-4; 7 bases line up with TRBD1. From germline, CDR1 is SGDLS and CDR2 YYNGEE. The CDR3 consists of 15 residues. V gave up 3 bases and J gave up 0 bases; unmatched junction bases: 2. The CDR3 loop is CASSGQGTTNEKLFF. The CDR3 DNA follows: TGTGCCAGCAGCGGACAGGGCACAACTAATGAAAAACTGTTTTTT.

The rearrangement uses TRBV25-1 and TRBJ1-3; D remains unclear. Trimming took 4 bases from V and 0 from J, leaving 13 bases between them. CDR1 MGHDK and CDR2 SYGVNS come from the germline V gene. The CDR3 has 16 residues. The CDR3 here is CASSGRGLHSGNTIYF. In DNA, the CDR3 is TGTGCCAGCAGTGGTCGGGGTTTACACTCTGGAAACACCATATATTTT.

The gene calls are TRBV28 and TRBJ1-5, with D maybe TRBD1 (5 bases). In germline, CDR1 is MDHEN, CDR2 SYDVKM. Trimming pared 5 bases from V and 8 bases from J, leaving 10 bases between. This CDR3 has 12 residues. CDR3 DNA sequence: TGTGCCAGCAGTCTCTGGGGGGAGCCCCAGCATTTT. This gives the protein CASSLWGEPQHF.

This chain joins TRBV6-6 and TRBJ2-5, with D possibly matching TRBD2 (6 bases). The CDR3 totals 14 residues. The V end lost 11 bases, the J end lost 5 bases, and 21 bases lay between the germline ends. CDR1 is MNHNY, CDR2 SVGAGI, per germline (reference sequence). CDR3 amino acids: CAADGGQLKETQYF. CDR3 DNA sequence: TGTGCCGCCGACGGAGGGCAGCTTAAGGAGACCCAGTACTTC.

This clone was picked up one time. CDR3 bases: TGTGCCAGCAATCGGGGCACCGGGGAGCTGTTTTTT. Its translation is CASNRGTGELFF. V gene TRBV28 combines with J gene TRBJ2-2, with D possibly matching TRBD2 (5 bases). CDR3 length: 12 amino acids. CDR1 MDHEN and CDR2 SYDVKM come from the germline V gene. Trimming removed 7 bases at V and 4 bases at J, with 7 bases between. Using reference TRBV28 and TRBJ2-2 for the parts outside the CDR3, the full variable domain is DVKVTQSSRYLVKRTGEKVFLECVQDMDHENMFWYRQDPGLGLRLIYFSYDVKMKEKGDIPEGYSVSREKKERFSLILESASTNQTSMYLCASNRGTGELFFGEGSRLTVL.

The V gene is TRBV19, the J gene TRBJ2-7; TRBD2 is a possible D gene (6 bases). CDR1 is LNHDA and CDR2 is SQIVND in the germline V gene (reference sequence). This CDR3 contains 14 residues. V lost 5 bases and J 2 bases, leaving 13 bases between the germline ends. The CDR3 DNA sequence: TGTGCCAGTAGTGAGGGGACTTCTCCCTACGAGCAGTACTTC. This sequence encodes CASSEGTSPYEQYF.

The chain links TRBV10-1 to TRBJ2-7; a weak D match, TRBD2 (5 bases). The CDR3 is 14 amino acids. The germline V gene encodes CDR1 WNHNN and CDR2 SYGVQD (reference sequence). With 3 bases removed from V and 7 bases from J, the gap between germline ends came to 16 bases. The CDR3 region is CASSDRLEGGEQYF. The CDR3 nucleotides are TGCGCCAGCAGTGACCGTTTGGAAGGCGGGGAGCAGTACTTC.

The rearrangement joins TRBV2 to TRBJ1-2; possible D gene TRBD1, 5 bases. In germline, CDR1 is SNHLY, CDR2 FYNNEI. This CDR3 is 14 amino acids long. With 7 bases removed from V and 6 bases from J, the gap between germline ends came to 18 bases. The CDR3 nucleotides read TGTGCCAGCACCCGGTTAGGGGCTCTTCATGGCTACACCTTC. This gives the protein CASTRLGALHGYTF.

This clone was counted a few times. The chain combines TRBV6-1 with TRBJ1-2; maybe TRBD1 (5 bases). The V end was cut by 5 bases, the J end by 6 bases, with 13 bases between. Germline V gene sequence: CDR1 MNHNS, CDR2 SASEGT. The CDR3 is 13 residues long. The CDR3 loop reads CASSRGESDGYTF. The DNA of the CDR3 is TGTGCCAGCAGTCGGGGGGAAAGCGATGGCTACACCTTC.

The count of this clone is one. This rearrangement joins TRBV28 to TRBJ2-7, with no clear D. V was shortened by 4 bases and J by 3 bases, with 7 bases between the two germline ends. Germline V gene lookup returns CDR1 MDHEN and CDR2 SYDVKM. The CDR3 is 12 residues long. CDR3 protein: CASSYTFYEQYF. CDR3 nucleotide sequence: TGTGCCAGCAGTTATACATTCTACGAGCAGTACTTC.

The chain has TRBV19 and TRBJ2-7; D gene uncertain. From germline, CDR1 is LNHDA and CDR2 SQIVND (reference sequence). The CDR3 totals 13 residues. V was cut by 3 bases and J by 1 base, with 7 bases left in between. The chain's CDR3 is CASSMAVSYEQYF. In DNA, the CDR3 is TGTGCCAGTAGTATGGCAGTTTCCTACGAGCAGTACTTC.

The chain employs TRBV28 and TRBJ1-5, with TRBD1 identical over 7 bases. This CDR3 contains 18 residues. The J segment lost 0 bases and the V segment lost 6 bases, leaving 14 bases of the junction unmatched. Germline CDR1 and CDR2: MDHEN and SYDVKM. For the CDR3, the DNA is TGTGCCAGCAGCACTATACAGGGGTCCATCTATAGCAATCAGCCCCAGCATTTT. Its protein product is CASSTIQGSIYSNQPQHF.

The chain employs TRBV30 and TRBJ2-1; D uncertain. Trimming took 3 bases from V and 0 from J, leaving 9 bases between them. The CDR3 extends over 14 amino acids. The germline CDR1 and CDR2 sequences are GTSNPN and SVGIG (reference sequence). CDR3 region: CAWSGENSYNEQFF. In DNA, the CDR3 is TGTGCCTGGAGCGGAGAAAACTCCTACAATGAGCAGTTCTTC. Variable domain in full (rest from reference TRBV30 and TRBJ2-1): SQTIHQWPATLVQPVGSPLSLECTVEGTSNPNLYWYRQAAGRGLQLLFYSVGIGQISSEVPQNLSASRPQDRQFILSSKKLLLSDSGFYLCAWSGENSYNEQFFGPGTRLTVL.

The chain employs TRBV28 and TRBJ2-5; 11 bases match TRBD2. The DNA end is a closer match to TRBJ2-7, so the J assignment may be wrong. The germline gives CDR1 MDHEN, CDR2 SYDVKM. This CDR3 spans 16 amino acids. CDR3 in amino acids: CASSPPTSGSSYEQYF. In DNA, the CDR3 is TGTGCCAGCAGCCCACCCACTAGCGGGAGCTCCTACGAGCAGTACTTC.

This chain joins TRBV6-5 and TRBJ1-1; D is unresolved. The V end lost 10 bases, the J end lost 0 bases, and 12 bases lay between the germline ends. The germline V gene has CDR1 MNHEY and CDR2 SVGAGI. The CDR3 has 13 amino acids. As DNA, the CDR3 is TGTGCCACATGCCTTACACTGAACACTGAAGCTTTCTTT. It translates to CATCLTLNTEAFF.

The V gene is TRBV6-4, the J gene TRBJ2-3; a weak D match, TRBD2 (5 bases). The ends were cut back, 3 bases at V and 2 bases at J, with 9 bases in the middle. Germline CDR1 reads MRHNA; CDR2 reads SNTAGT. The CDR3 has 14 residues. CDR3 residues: CASSEREYTDTQYF. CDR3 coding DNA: TGTGCCAGCAGTGAACGGGAATACACAGATACGCAGTATTTT.

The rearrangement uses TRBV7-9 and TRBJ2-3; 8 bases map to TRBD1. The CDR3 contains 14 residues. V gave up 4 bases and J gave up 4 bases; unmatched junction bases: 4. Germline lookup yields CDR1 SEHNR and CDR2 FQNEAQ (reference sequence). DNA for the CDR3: TGTGCCAGCAGCTCCTACAGGGGGGCAGATACGCAGTATTTT. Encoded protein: CASSSYRGADTQYF.

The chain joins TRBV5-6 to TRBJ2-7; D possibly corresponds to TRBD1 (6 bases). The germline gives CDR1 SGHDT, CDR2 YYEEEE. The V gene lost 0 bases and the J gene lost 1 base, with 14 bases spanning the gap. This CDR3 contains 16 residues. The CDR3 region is CASSLVPGATSYEQYF. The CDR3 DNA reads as TGTGCCAGCAGCTTGGTACCAGGGGCTACATCCTACGAGCAGTACTTC.

Written as DNA, the CDR3 is TGCGCCAGCAGCCAAGATCGGGGATCCGGGGAGCTGTTTTTT. Its protein is CASSQDRGSGELFF. This chain links TRBV4-3 with TRBJ2-2; a possible D gene is TRBD2 (5 bases). The ends were cut back, 0 bases at V and 6 bases at J, with 8 bases in the middle. Germline CDR1 reads LGHNA; CDR2 reads YSLEER. This CDR3 spans 14 amino acids.

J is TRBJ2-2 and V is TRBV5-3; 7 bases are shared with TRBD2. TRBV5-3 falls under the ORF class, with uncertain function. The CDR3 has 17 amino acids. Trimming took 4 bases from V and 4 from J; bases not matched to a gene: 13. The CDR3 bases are TGTGCCAGAAGCCCCTGGGGGGAGGGCCTGGGCACCGGGGAGCTGTTTTTT. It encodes CARSPWGEGLGTGELFF.

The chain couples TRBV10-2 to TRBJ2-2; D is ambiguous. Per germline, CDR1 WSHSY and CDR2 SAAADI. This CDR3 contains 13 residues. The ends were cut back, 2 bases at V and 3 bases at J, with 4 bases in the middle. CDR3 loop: CASSERDTGELFF. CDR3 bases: TGCGCCAGCAGTGAGAGAGACACCGGGGAGCTGTTTTTT.

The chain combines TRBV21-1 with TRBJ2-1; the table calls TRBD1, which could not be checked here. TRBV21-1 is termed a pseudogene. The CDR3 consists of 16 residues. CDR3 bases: TGTGCCAGCAGCAAAGATCGGGACAAGGCGTACAATGAGCAGTTCTTC. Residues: CASSKDRDKAYNEQFF.

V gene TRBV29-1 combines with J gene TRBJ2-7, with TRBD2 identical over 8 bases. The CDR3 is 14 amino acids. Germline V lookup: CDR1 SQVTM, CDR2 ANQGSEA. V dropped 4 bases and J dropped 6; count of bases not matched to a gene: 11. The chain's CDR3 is CSVGSTGGPGEQYF. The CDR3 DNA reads TGCAGCGTTGGTTCTACGGGAGGGCCGGGCGAGCAGTACTTC.

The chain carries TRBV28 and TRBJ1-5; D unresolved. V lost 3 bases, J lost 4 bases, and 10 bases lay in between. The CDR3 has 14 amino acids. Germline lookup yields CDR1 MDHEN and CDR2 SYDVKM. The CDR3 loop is CASSFVHNNQPQHF. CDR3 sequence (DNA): TGTGCCAGCAGTTTCGTACACAATAATCAGCCCCAGCATTTT. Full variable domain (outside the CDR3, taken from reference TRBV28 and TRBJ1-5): DVKVTQSSRYLVKRTGEKVFLECVQDMDHENMFWYRQDPGLGLRLIYFSYDVKMKEKGDIPEGYSVSREKKERFSLILESASTNQTSMYLCASSFVHNNQPQHFGDGTRLSIL.